A single sample is the source of the 8 T cell receptor beta chains below, sequenced in a study of early T cells in non-severe SARS-CoV-2 infection. TCRdb processed the 5' RACE reads anew with MiXCR; each CDR3 protein has one entry. This table has around 27,000 distinct CDR3 sequences, about 9.5% appearing once. The source material was whole blood. The receptors were sampled from an adult who was a healthcare worker with PCR-confirmed SARS-CoV-2 infection or an uninfected control (not recorded which).

J is TRBJ2-5 and V is TRBV20-1; D is unresolved. The CDR3 covers 11 residues. Per the germline V gene, CDR1 is DFQATT and CDR2 is SNEGSKA (reference sequence). This CDR3 reads CSGQVEKTQYF. DNA of the CDR3: TGCAGCGGGCAGGTGGAGAAGACCCAGTACTTC.

The CDR3 DNA reads as TGTGCCATCAGTCCAGACGGTATCTATGGCTACACCTTC. Translated: CAISPDGIYGYTF. The chain combines TRBV10-3 with TRBJ1-2; D unresolved. The CDR3 extends over 13 amino acids. Looked up from germline, CDR1 is ENHRY and CDR2 is SYGVKD. The germline V and J ends were trimmed by 5 bases and 4 bases, with 11 bases remaining between them.

There are a few counts of this clonotype. V and J are TRBV11-2 and TRBJ2-3, with D tentatively TRBD1 or TRBD2 (6 bases each). The V and J ends lost 5 bases and 6 bases respectively, with 15 bases between them. The CDR3 consists of 14 residues. From germline, CDR1 is SGHAT and CDR2 FQNNGV. The DNA for the CDR3 is TGTGCCAGCAGCCCAGGGGACTCGAGGGATACGCAGTATTTT. Its protein is CASSPGDSRDTQYF.

The chain links TRBV6-2 or TRBV6-3 to TRBJ1-2; D is uncertain. The germline V and J ends were trimmed by 2 bases and 6 bases, with 4 bases remaining between them. The CDR3 runs to 11 residues. Germline V gene data show CDR1 as MNHEY and CDR2 as SVGEGT. The DNA of the CDR3 is TGTGCCAGCAGTTACCGAGATGGCTACACCTTC. Its translation: CASSYRDGYTF.

This chain uses TRBV20-1 with TRBJ2-2, with 10 bases aligning to TRBD1. Per germline, CDR1 DFQATT and CDR2 SNEGSKA (reference sequence). The junction had 7 bases not matched to a gene; V was cut back by 5 bases and J by 7 bases. The CDR3 length is 14 residues. The CDR3 DNA is TGCAGTGCTGCGGACAGGGGGAGAGGCGGGGAGCTGTTTTTT. Its translation is CSAADRGRGGELFF.

Ten or more counts support this clonotype. The chain couples TRBV7-2 to TRBJ2-5, with D unclear. In germline, CDR1 is SGHTA, CDR2 FQGNSA. Trimming left V 1 base short and J 1 base short, with 16 bases between. The CDR3 extends over 17 amino acids. The CDR3 protein is CASSLGEGITTQETQYF. The CDR3 coding sequence is TGTGCCAGCAGCTTAGGTGAAGGGATCACAACCCAAGAGACCCAGTACTTC.

There are many counts of this clonotype. The gene calls are TRBV6-4 and TRBJ2-1; TRBD2 agrees at 10 bases. Germline loops: CDR1 MRHNA, CDR2 SNTAGT. There are 15 residues in the CDR3. With V trimmed by 2 bases and J by 3 bases, 1 base remained unmatched. The CDR3 DNA follows: TGTGCCAGCAGTGACCTAGCGGGGGTCTACAATGAGCAGTTCTTC. As protein: CASSDLAGVYNEQFF.

This clonotype was detected ten times or more. The chain carries TRBV10-3 and TRBJ2-4; D may be TRBD1 (6 bases). From germline, CDR1 is ENHRY and CDR2 SYGVKD. The CDR3 loop spans 14 amino acids. Trimming removed 8 bases at V and 2 bases at J, with 13 bases between. Written as DNA, the CDR3 is TGTGCCATCCAGGACAGCATGACCAAAAACATTCAGTACTTC. Translated, it gives CAIQDSMTKNIQYF.